This TCR beta chain was sequenced during a study of blood T cell repertoires in COVID-19. Profiling relied on immunoSEQ multiplex PCR, and the TCRdb table lists in-frame clones only, not all of them. Counted here are a few hundred thousand clones, approximately 85% occurring once; the ten biggest clones make up 6% to 9%. This CDR3 spans 16 amino acids. CDR1 and CDR2 from the germline V gene are MGHDK and SYGVNS. The V gene lost 2 bases and the J gene lost 8 bases, with 21 bases spanning the gap. This rearrangement joins TRBV25-1 to TRBJ1-1; the D gene is possibly TRBD1 (5 bases). The TCR originated in a human donor in a cohort sampled during active COVID-19. The sample was peripheral blood. This chain's CDR3 is CASSEGMLGTGTEAFF. The CDR3 coding sequence is TGTGCCAGCAGTGAAGGTATGTTGGGCACAGGAACCGAAGCTTTCTTT. Filled out from reference TRBV25-1 and TRBJ1-1, the complete variable domain reads EADIYQTPRYLVIGTGKKITLECSQTMGHDKMYWYQQDPGMELHLIHYSYGVNSTEKGDLSSESTVSRIRTEHFPLTLESARPSHTSQYLCASSEGMLGTGTEAFFGQGTRLTVV.